The 30 T cell receptor beta chains listed next were all sequenced from one sample in a study of blood T cell repertoires in COVID-19. The protocol was immunoSEQ multiplex PCR, while the TCRdb copy is restricted to in-frame clones and leaves out a portion. In the table there are 300,000 to 450,000 clones, around 90% of which are singletons. The source material was peripheral blood. Receptor source: a human donor in a cohort sampled during active COVID-19.

The genes are TRBV5-1 and TRBJ2-1; 7 nucleotides match TRBD1. The germline V gene has CDR1 SGHRS and CDR2 YFSETQ. Trimming cost V 5 bases and J 5 bases; bases outside gene matches: 10. The CDR3 is 15 amino acids. CDR3 amino acids: CASSPSQGQNNEQFF. CDR3 nucleotide sequence: TGCGCCAGCAGTCCTTCCCAGGGACAGAACAATGAGCAGTTCTTC.

The rearrangement joins TRBV11-2 to TRBJ2-7; 7 positions agree with TRBD1. The V and J ends lost 3 bases and 2 bases, in that order; junction bases with no gene match: 4. This CDR3 region has 14 residues. The germline CDR1 and CDR2 sequences are SGHAT and FQNNGV. The CDR3 DNA follows: TGTGCCAGCAGCTTTTCTGACAGGGCCTACGAGCAGTACTTC. It yields the protein CASSFSDRAYEQYF.

CDR3 nucleotide sequence: TGTGCCAGTAGTCCAAGGCGAGACAGGGGCAATCAGCCCCAGCATTTT. Protein: CASSPRRDRGNQPQHF. The chain couples TRBV19 to TRBJ1-5; TRBD1 matches at 7 bases. Unmatched junction bases numbered 9, after V lost 5 bases and J lost 2 bases. CDR3 length: 16 residues. The germline gives CDR1 LNHDA, CDR2 SQIVND (reference sequence).

This clone has just one count. The CDR3 region has the DNA TGTGCCAGCAGCTTAGGTCGGGGGGACCCTGGAAACACCATATATTTT. It specifies CASSLGRGDPGNTIYF. The chain links TRBV11-2 to TRBJ1-3, with D tentatively TRBD1 (5 bases). Trimming shortened V by 1 base and J by 2 bases, and 12 bases separated the two germline ends. Germline-derived CDR1 and CDR2 are SGHAT and FQNNGV. This CDR3 is built from 16 residues. Full variable domain (missing parts from reference TRBV11-2 and TRBJ1-3): EAGVAQSPRYKIIEKRQSVAFWCNPISGHATLYWYQQILGQGPKLLIQFQNNGVVDDSQLPKDRFSAERLKGVDSTLKIQPAKLEDSAVYLCASSLGRGDPGNTIYFGEGSWLTVV.

This sequence joins TRBV28 and TRBJ2-7, with D perhaps matching TRBD2 (6 bases). CDR3 length: 16 amino acids. V was cut by 6 bases and J by 5 bases, with 23 bases left in between. CDR1 MDHEN and CDR2 SYDVKM come from the germline V gene. The CDR3 bases are TGTGCCAGCAGCTCCAAACGGGCAGGGAGGCTCCACGAGCAGTACTTC. This sequence encodes CASSSKRAGRLHEQYF.

The chain joins TRBV10-3 to TRBJ2-1; a possible D gene is TRBD2 (6 bases). Germline CDR1 is ENHRY and CDR2 is SYGVKD. This CDR3 is built from 15 residues. V lost 11 bases, J lost 6 bases, and 23 bases lay in between. CDR3 DNA sequence: TGTGCCTCGCGCTTCGGGGGATCTGAAGGCAATGAGCAGTTCTTC. It is translated as CASRFGGSEGNEQFF.

The J gene is TRBJ2-1, the V gene TRBV28; the D gene is possibly TRBD2 (5 bases). Trimming shortened V by 5 bases and J by 5 bases, and 13 bases separated the two germline ends. The germline CDR1 and CDR2 sequences are MDHEN and SYDVKM. This CDR3 comprises 14 residues. CDR3 protein: CASSGGTVNNEQFF. The CDR3 DNA sequence: TGTGCCAGCAGTGGAGGAACGGTTAACAATGAGCAGTTCTTC.

The CDR3 region is CASSPGAGVTGELFF. In nucleotides, the CDR3 is TGTGCCAGCAGCCCAGGTGCAGGGGTAACCGGGGAGCTGTTTTTT. The chain employs TRBV5-6 and TRBJ2-2, with D tentatively TRBD1 (6 bases). Germline V gene data show CDR1 as SGHDT and CDR2 as YYEEEE. The CDR3 loop spans 15 amino acids. V was shortened by 4 bases and J by 5 bases, with 15 bases between the two germline ends.

This chain links TRBV5-1 with TRBJ2-7; D possibly corresponds to TRBD2 (5 bases). V lost 0 bases, J lost 3 bases, and 7 bases lay in between. Germline CDR1 reads SGHRS; CDR2 reads YFSETQ. This CDR3 spans 13 amino acids. The CDR3: CASSLERDYEQYF. The CDR3 DNA sequence: TGCGCCAGCAGCTTGGAACGGGACTACGAGCAGTACTTC.

The J gene is TRBJ2-7, the V gene TRBV4-2; 10 bases align to TRBD2. The CDR3 is made up of 16 amino acids. Germline-derived CDR1 and CDR2 are LGHNA and YNFKEQ. J lost 1 base, V lost 4 bases, and 7 bases had no gene match. CDR3 sequence reads: CASSLRTSGLSYEQYF. The CDR3 DNA is TGTGCCAGCAGCCTCCGGACTAGCGGACTATCCTACGAGCAGTACTTC.

The chain recombines TRBV15 with TRBJ2-7; a weak D match, TRBD1 (7 bases). Germline-derived CDR1 and CDR2 are LNHNV and YYDKDF (reference sequence). V lost 3 bases and J 0 bases, leaving 21 bases between the germline ends. The CDR3 has 18 amino acids. The CDR3 region has the DNA TGTGCCACCAGCAGGCGGGACAGTCAGAGTTTGAGCTCCTACGAGCAGTACTTC. Translated, it gives CATSRRDSQSLSSYEQYF.

This rearrangement joins TRBV6-5 to TRBJ2-7, with 10 bases aligning to TRBD1. The J segment lost 6 bases and the V segment lost 8 bases, leaving 10 bases of the junction unmatched. The germline V gene has CDR1 MNHEY and CDR2 SVGAGI. The CDR3 covers 14 residues. In DNA form, the CDR3 reads TGTGCCAGCGTCTGGGACAGGGGAGGTCGCGAGCAGTACTTC. It yields the protein CASVWDRGGREQYF.

The gene calls are TRBV19 and TRBJ2-2; TRBD2 matches at 8 bases. The CDR3 totals 14 residues. Trimming took 4 bases from V and 4 from J; bases not matched to a gene: 2. Germline CDR1 is LNHDA and CDR2 is SQIVND (reference sequence). The CDR3, as DNA: TGTGCCAGTAGTAGCGGGAGGAGCACCGGGGAGCTGTTTTTT. Protein product: CASSSGRSTGELFF.

The CDR3 bases are TGTGCCAGCAGTTCGACAGGGACCTACGAGCAGTACTTC. Translating gives CASSSTGTYEQYF. J is TRBJ2-7 and V is TRBV6-5; 7 bases are a match to TRBD1. After removal of 4 bases from V and 2 bases from J, the junction contained 2 bases not matched to a gene. Germline V CDR1 and CDR2: MNHEY, SVGAGI. The CDR3 totals 13 residues.

The chain joins TRBV27 to TRBJ2-7; a weak D match, TRBD2 (5 bases). CDR1 MNHEY and CDR2 SMNVEV come from the germline V gene (reference sequence). V was pared by 5 bases and J by 1 base, with 9 bases between. This CDR3 has 13 residues. The CDR3 region is CASSSGLSYEQYF. Written as DNA, the CDR3 is TGTGCCAGCAGTAGCGGACTTTCCTACGAGCAGTACTTC.

Written as DNA, the CDR3 is TGTGCCAGCAGTTACAGGGACAGGGGAAACACCATATATTTT. Encoded protein: CASSYRDRGNTIYF. This sequence joins TRBV6-5 and TRBJ1-3; 8 bases line up with TRBD1. Losses at the gene ends were 2 bases for V and 4 bases for J; bases not matched to a gene: 1. From germline, CDR1 is MNHEY and CDR2 SVGAGI. This CDR3 is 14 amino acids long.

The rearrangement uses TRBV7-8 and TRBJ2-2, with 11 bases matching TRBD2. This CDR3 is built from 18 residues. Trimming removed 6 bases from V and 4 bases from J; junction bases left unmatched: 13. Germline V gene sequence: CDR1 SGHVS, CDR2 FQNEAQ. The chain's CDR3 is CASRETSGIGKGTGELFF. Here the CDR3 DNA reads TGTGCCAGCAGAGAGACTAGCGGGATCGGCAAGGGCACCGGGGAGCTGTTTTTT.

This chain joins TRBV28 and TRBJ1-4; D ambiguous. Germline lookup yields CDR1 MDHEN and CDR2 SYDVKM. V lost 6 bases and J 5 bases, leaving 4 bases between the germline ends. The CDR3 loop spans 11 amino acids. The DNA for the CDR3 is TGTGCCAGCAGACAAAATGAAAAACTGTTTTTT. It encodes CASRQNEKLFF.

The chain employs TRBV5-4 and TRBJ1-2; 8 nucleotides align to TRBD1. V was clipped by 3 bases and J by 4 bases; unmatched bases: 8. The germline V gene has CDR1 SGHNT and CDR2 YYREEE (reference sequence). This CDR3 region has 15 residues. CDR3 in DNA: TGTGCCAGCAGCTCCCGATCAGGGGGCAGCTATGGCTACACCTTC. Its translation is CASSSRSGGSYGYTF. Full variable domain (outside the CDR3, taken from reference TRBV5-4 and TRBJ1-2): ETGVTQSPTHLIKTRGQQVTLRCSSQSGHNTVSWYQQALGQGPQFIFQYYREEENGRGNFPPRFSGLQFPNYSSELNVNALELDDSALYLCASSSRSGGSYGYTFGSGTRLTVV.

This sequence joins TRBV25-1 and TRBJ2-5; weak D call: TRBD1 (5 bases). CDR3 size: 17 residues. Germline CDR1 MGHDK, CDR2 SYGVNS. Trimming cost V 3 bases and J 0 bases, with 17 bases left between them. The CDR3 bases are TGTGCCAGCAGTGATTCGGACACACGACTGTACCAAGAGACCCAGTACTTC. This translates into CASSDSDTRLYQETQYF.

J is TRBJ2-5 and V is TRBV30; 9 bases line up with TRBD2. CDR1 GTSNPN and CDR2 SVGIG come from the germline V gene (reference sequence). V shed 0 bases and J 5 bases; nucleotides not matched to a gene: 10. The CDR3 runs to 16 residues. CDR3 residues: CAWSVGSSGGRETQYF. The CDR3 DNA follows: TGTGCCTGGAGTGTAGGGAGTAGCGGGGGCAGGGAGACCCAGTACTTC.

The chain couples TRBV7-9 to TRBJ1-2; D gene ambiguous. CDR3 length: 14 amino acids. V shed 4 bases and J shed 1 base, with 10 bases lying between them. Germline CDR1 reads SEHNR; CDR2 reads FQNEAQ (reference sequence). The CDR3 reads CASSSTSDNYGYTF. DNA for the CDR3: TGTGCCAGCAGCTCTACTTCTGATAACTATGGCTACACCTTC.

The chain has TRBV2 and TRBJ2-5; D is perhaps TRBD2 (7 bases). Trimming pared 7 bases from V and 7 bases from J, leaving 16 bases between. Germline values: CDR1 SNHLY, CDR2 FYNNEI. The CDR3 runs 13 residues. CDR3 loop: CASIAGAWGTQYF. CDR3 sequence (DNA): TGTGCCAGCATTGCGGGGGCGTGGGGGACCCAGTACTTC. The full variable domain, completed using reference TRBV2 and TRBJ2-5, is EPEVTQTPSHQVTQMGQEVILRCVPISNHLYFYWYRQILGQKVEFLVSFYNNEISEKSEIFDDQFSVERPDGSNFTLKIRSTKLEDSAMYFCASIAGAWGTQYFGPGTRLLVL.

This chain connects TRBV2 to TRBJ1-2; maybe TRBD1 (6 bases). Germline V gene sequence: CDR1 SNHLY, CDR2 FYNNEI. This CDR3 has 12 residues. Trimming took 7 bases from V and 5 from J, leaving 11 bases between them. CDR3 nucleotide sequence: TGTGCCAGCACCCCACAGGGATATGGCTACACCTTC. It translates to CASTPQGYGYTF.

The chain employs TRBV3-1 (or the pseudogene TRBV3-2) and TRBJ2-4; D is perhaps TRBD1 (6 bases). This CDR3 contains 16 residues. Germline assignment: CDR1 LGHDT and CDR2 YNNKEL (reference sequence). V dropped 0 bases and J dropped 3 bases, with 12 bases sitting between them. The CDR3: CASSQDIPTGKNIQYF. The CDR3 nucleotides read TGTGCCAGCAGCCAAGATATTCCGACAGGCAAAAACATTCAGTACTTC.

The V call is TRBV30, the J call TRBJ2-3; 8 nucleotides match TRBD1. Germline assignment: CDR1 GTSNPN and CDR2 SVGIG (reference sequence). This CDR3 has 14 residues. The CDR3 DNA is TGTGCTCATGCGGGGACAGGCCTAGGTGGTACGCAGTATTTT. Amino acids: CAHAGTGLGGTQYF.

This clone was seen many times. The genes are TRBV5-4 and TRBJ2-7; possibly TRBD1 for D (6 bases). Trimming cost V 2 bases and J 2 bases, with 11 bases left between them. The length of the CDR3 is 14 residues. CDR1 is SGHNT, CDR2 YYREEE, per germline (reference sequence). This CDR3 is CASSFRDKAYEQYF. The CDR3 DNA reads as TGTGCCAGCAGCTTCCGGGACAAAGCCTACGAGCAGTACTTC. The variable domain in full, completed from reference TRBV5-4 and TRBJ2-7, reads ETGVTQSPTHLIKTRGQQVTLRCSSQSGHNTVSWYQQALGQGPQFIFQYYREEENGRGNFPPRFSGLQFPNYSSELNVNALELDDSALYLCASSFRDKAYEQYFGPGTRLTVT.

The chain combines TRBV19 with TRBJ1-6; 7 bases align to TRBD1. The V gene end was trimmed by 6 bases and the J gene end by 7 bases; junction bases not matched to a gene: 9. Per the germline V gene, CDR1 is LNHDA and CDR2 is SQIVND (reference sequence). CDR3 length: 15 residues. Written as DNA, the CDR3 is TGTGCCAGTAGACCGGGACAGACTGTAAATTCACCCCTCCACTTT. This sequence encodes CASRPGQTVNSPLHF.

The chain employs TRBV29-1 and TRBJ1-2; D is possibly TRBD1 (5 bases). The germline V and J ends were trimmed by 0 bases and 3 bases, with 11 bases remaining between them. Germline CDR1 reads SQVTM; CDR2 reads ANQGSEA. The CDR3 length is 14 residues. The CDR3 bases are TGCAGCGTTGAAGATCTTGACAGCGACTATGGCTACACCTTC. This encodes CSVEDLDSDYGYTF.

The rearrangement links TRBV9 to TRBJ2-5; TRBD2 agrees at 14 bases. V gave up 0 bases and J gave up 4 bases; unmatched junction bases: 8. CDR3 size: 18 residues. Germline CDR1 and CDR2: SGDLS and YYNGEE. CDR3 DNA: TGTGCCAGCAGCGTAGGGACTAGCGGGGGGTCGGGAGCAGAGACCCAGTACTTC. It encodes CASSVGTSGGSGAETQYF.